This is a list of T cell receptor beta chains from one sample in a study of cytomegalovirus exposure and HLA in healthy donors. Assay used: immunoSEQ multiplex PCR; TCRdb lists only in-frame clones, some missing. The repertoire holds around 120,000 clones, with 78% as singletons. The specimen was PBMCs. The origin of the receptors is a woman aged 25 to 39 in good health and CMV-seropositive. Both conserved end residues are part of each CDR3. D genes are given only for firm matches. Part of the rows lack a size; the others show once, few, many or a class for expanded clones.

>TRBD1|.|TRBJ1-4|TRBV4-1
CASSRKPGGTDTTTNEKLFF
TGCGCCAGCAGCCGAAAGCCCGGCGGGACAGACACGACAACTAATGAAAAACTGTTTTTT
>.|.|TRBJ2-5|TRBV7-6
CASSLKRERVGETQYF
TGTGCCAGCAGCTTAAAGAGGGAAAGGGTAGGGGAGACCCAGTACTTC
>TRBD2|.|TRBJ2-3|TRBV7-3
CASSPGAGGSTDTQYF
TGTGCCAGCAGCCCAGGGGCGGGGGGTTCCACAGATACGCAGTATTTT
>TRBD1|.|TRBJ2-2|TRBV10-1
CASSEEGDRVTGELFF
TGCGCCAGCAGTGAGGAAGGGGACAGGGTGACCGGGGAGCTGTTTTTT
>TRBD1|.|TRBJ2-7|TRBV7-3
CASSPYRGHEQYF
TGTGCCAGCAGCCCGTACAGGGGCCACGAGCAGTACTTC
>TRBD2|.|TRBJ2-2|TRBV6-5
CATGAGGNAGELFF
TGTGCCACCGGAGCGGGGGGGAACGCCGGGGAGCTGTTTTTT
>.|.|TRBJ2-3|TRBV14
CASSHPFGEDTQYF
TGTGCCAGCAGCCATCCCTTTGGGGAGGATACGCAGTATTTT
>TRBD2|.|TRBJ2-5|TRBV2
CASTGTSGGGETQYF
TGTGCCAGCACCGGGACTAGCGGGGGGGGAGAGACCCAGTACTTC
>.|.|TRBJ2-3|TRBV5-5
CASSFSGWENTQYF
TGTGCCAGCAGCTTTTCGGGATGGGAAAATACGCAGTATTTT
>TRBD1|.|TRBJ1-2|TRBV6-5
CASSYGTGKNYGYTF
TGTGCCAGCAGTTACGGGACAGGAAAAAACTATGGCTACACCTTC
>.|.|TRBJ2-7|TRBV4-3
CASSPSLEDLSSYEQYF
TGCGCCAGCAGCCCTTCGTTGGAGGACCTCAGCTCCTACGAGCAGTACTTC
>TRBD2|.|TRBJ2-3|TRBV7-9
CASSVGLAGTQTQYF
TGTGCCAGCAGCGTCGGACTAGCAGGTACTCAAACGCAGTATTTT
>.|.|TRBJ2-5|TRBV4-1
CASSQDRFGRGMGETQYF
TGCGCCAGCAGCCAAGATCGGTTTGGCAGGGGTATGGGAGAGACCCAGTACTTC
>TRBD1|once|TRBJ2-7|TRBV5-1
CASSPLGTGNVHEQYF
TGCGCCAGCAGCCCCCTAGGGACAGGGAATGTACACGAGCAGTACTTC
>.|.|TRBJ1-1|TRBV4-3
CASSLERGTEAFF
TGCGCCAGCAGCCTTGAGCGGGGGACTGAAGCTTTCTTT
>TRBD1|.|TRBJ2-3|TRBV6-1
CASSERGGVSTDTQYF
TGTGCCAGCAGTGAACGAGGGGGCGTCAGCACAGATACGCAGTATTTT
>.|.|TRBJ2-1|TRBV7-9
CASTKALGVDEQFF
TGTGCCAGCACTAAAGCACTGGGAGTTGATGAGCAGTTCTTC
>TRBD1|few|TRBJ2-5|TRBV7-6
CASRKQGNQETQYF
TGTGCCAGCAGAAAACAGGGGAACCAAGAGACCCAGTACTTC
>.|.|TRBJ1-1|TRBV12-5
CAYEDNFNTEAFF
TGTGCGTACGAGGATAACTTCAACACTGAAGCTTTCTTT
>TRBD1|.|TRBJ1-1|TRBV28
CASSPRQGTAFF
TGTGCCAGCAGTCCCAGACAGGGTACAGCTTTCTTT
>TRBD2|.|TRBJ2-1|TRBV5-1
CASSLSTSGGYNEQFF
TGCGCCAGCAGCTTAAGTACTAGCGGGGGATACAATGAGCAGTTCTTC
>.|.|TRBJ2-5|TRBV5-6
CASSSYWGGKTQYF
TGTGCCAGCAGCTCCTATTGGGGGGGCAAGACCCAGTACTTC
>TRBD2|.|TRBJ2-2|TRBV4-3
CASSPRGLANTGELFF
TGCGCCAGCAGCCCCCGAGGACTAGCGAACACCGGGGAGCTGTTTTTT
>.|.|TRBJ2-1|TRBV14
CASSRDLYNNEQFF
TGTGCCAGCAGCCGGGACTTGTACAACAATGAGCAGTTCTTC
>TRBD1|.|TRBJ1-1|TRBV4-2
CASSQWGQGSTEAFF
TGTGCCAGCAGCCAATGGGGACAGGGAAGCACTGAAGCTTTCTTT
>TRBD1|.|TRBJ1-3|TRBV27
CASIGDRGGNTIYF
TGTGCCAGCATAGGTGACAGGGGTGGAAACACCATATATTTT
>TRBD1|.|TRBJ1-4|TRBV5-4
CASSRQGYNEKLFF
TGTGCCAGCAGCCGACAGGGATATAATGAAAAACTGTTTTTT
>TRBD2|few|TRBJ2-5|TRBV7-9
CASSPQTSGRGETQYF
TGTGCCAGCAGCCCGCAAACTAGCGGCCGGGGGGAGACCCAGTACTTC
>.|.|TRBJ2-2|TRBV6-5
CASRNDGTGELFF
TGTGCCAGCCGAAACGACGGGACCGGGGAGCTGTTTTTT
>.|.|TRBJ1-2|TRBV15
CATSRQTSNYGYTF
TGTGCCACCAGCCGACAGACGTCCAACTATGGCTACACCTTC